This T cell receptor beta chain was found in a study of blood T cell repertoires in COVID-19 (TCRdb year 2020). In terms of the full investigation: Collaborator samples came from the United States, Italy and Spain and covered acute and convalescent phases of COVID-19. Where available, HLA class I and class II types were obtained from metadata supplied by the sample provider rather than from assay-based typing. Sample metadata almost always included a de-identified subject ID, COVID-19 status, age in years and sex. Deeply sampled blood TCRbeta repertoires from subjects exposed to, actively infected with, or recovered from COVID-19 were included in the dataset. The repertoires were released in a freely available public database meant as a resource for research on the immune response to SARS-CoV-2. The material from the prospective study consisted of cDNA or gDNA derived from T cells, B-cell-depleted T cells, or PBMCs. Samples were obtained from the ongoing ImmuneRACE study (first 160 participants) and from 1,200 or so subjects provided by 6 global collaborators.

Broader findings and caveats from the paper: Clinical and demographic metadata were provided uncurated, with the amount varying by source and participant.

The immunoSEQ Assay, a bias-controlled multiplex PCR, was used to amplify TCRbeta CDR3 regions from genomic DNA. The published analysis was carried out like this. Within the assay, amplification of reference gene primers was used to estimate how many nucleated cells each sample contained. To quantify the absolute abundance of each unique TCRbeta CDR3 rearrangement, sequence reads were collapsed and filtered. For each sample, productive Simpson clonality was calculated as the square root of Simpson's diversity index over productive rearrangements. The table was pulled from immuneACCESS by TCRdb, which kept in-frame rearrangements only. Such tables lose some clones; where checked, under half of the loss comes from unresolved V genes, and the rest has no known cause. V and J calls and clone size follow that table, whereas D and trimming were derived from the DNA. The sample table records nearly 90,000 clones; around 89% of these occur just once. The top ten clones comprise 0.47% of the sample.

The table lists this clone with a count of one. Its binding antigen is unknown. There are no base qualities to consult, and no much larger clone falls within one base. The CDR3 holds 14 amino acids from the cysteine to the phenylalanine. Only CDR3 DNA remains: 42 bases, in frame from the first base. The germline V gene specifies MNHNS as CDR1 and SASEGT as CDR2. V sheds 1 base and J sheds 3 bases, leaving 10 bases between their ends. Whole blood was collected in K2EDTA tubes by collaborating institutions according to the institutions' own protocols. Collaborator samples were shipped for TCRbeta analysis as frozen whole blood, isolated PBMCs, or DNA extracted from either sample type.

Input material: peripheral blood. The chain links TRBV6-1 with TRBJ2-7, with the D segment identity uncertain. The receptor's source is a man aged 55 to 70 with acute or convalescent COVID-19. The sequenced DNA is TGTGCCAGCAGTGAAGGGATCAGGAACTACGAGCAGTACTTC. Translated, it gives CASSEGIRNYEQYF.